This passage covers 32 T cell receptor beta chains from one sample sequenced in a study of blood T cell repertoires in COVID-19. This table comes from immunoSEQ multiplex PCR, and its TCRdb copy is limited to in-frame clones, with some not included. Of about 210,000 clones in the sample, roughly 84% were seen once. The sample consisted of PBMCs or T cells enriched from blood (not recorded which). These receptors came from a man aged 25 to 40 in a cohort exposed to, infected with or recovered from COVID-19 (not recorded which).

The chain employs TRBV6-2 or TRBV6-3 and TRBJ2-1, with 8 bases lining up with TRBD2. The CDR3 spans 13 residues. V was pared by 4 bases and J by 6 bases, with 2 bases of the junction left unmatched. CDR1 and CDR2 from the germline V gene are MNHEY and SVGEGT. CDR3 nucleotide sequence: TGTGCCAGCAGTTCCGCGGGGGGCAATGAGCAGTTCTTC. Translating gives CASSSAGGNEQFF.

This clone was counted between two and nine times. This chain uses TRBV9 with TRBJ2-1, with D possibly matching TRBD2 (6 bases). V was cut by 2 bases and J by 10 bases, with 22 bases left in between. Germline CDR1 SGDLS, CDR2 YYNGEE. The CDR3 is 16 residues long. The CDR3 DNA is TGTGCCAGCAGCGTTACCCCTGATTGGGCCCGGGGGGAGCAGTTCTTC. Its protein product is CASSVTPDWARGEQFF.

The J gene is TRBJ2-7, the V gene TRBV11-2, with 11 bases lining up with TRBD2. There are 16 residues in the CDR3. From germline, CDR1 is SGHAT and CDR2 FQNNGV. V trimming: 3 bases; J trimming: 6 bases; junction bases outside the gene matches: 10. The CDR3 loop reads CASSFEFRLAGPEQYF. The CDR3 coding sequence is TGTGCCAGCAGCTTTGAGTTCAGACTAGCGGGACCCGAGCAGTACTTC.

This chain connects TRBV27 to TRBJ1-1; possible D gene TRBD1, 5 bases. V was trimmed by 3 bases and J by 6 bases, leaving 14 bases between them. CDR1 and CDR2 (germline): MNHEY, SMNVEV (reference sequence). The CDR3 loop spans 14 amino acids. CDR3 nucleotide sequence: TGTGCCAGCAGTTTGGGCAGGGTGCTTTCTGAAGCTTTCTTT. It codes for CASSLGRVLSEAFF.

This clone was observed a few times. The chain recombines TRBV5-1 with TRBJ2-2; 13 bases are a match to TRBD2. The CDR3 is made up of 18 amino acids. V was pared by 4 bases and J by 5 bases, with 11 bases of the junction left unmatched. Germline loops: CDR1 SGHRS, CDR2 YFSETQ. This CDR3 is CASSPSGLAGLRTGELFF. Here the CDR3 DNA reads TGCGCCAGCAGCCCCTCGGGACTAGCGGGATTAAGGACCGGGGAGCTGTTTTTT.

This clone appeared once. The rearrangement uses TRBV5-8 and TRBJ1-3; the match to TRBD1 covers 7 bases. V gave up 4 bases and J gave up 1 base; unmatched junction bases: 5. The CDR3 consists of 15 residues. CDR1 is SGHTS, CDR2 YDEGEE, per germline. CDR3 protein: CASSPGQFSGNTIYF. Written as DNA, the CDR3 is TGTGCCAGCAGCCCGGGACAGTTTTCTGGAAACACCATATATTTT.

The CDR3 DNA reads as TGCAGCGTTGACGGGGCGAACACCGGGGAGCTGTTTTTT. Translation gives CSVDGANTGELFF. This chain links TRBV29-1 with TRBJ2-2; tentatively, D is TRBD2 (5 bases). The CDR3 runs to 13 residues. Germline CDR1 and CDR2: SQVTM and ANQGSEA. Trimming left V 3 bases short and J 0 bases short, with 5 bases between.

The rearrangement joins TRBV27 to TRBJ1-2; tentative D call: TRBD1 (5 bases). This CDR3 region has 15 residues. Germline loops: CDR1 MNHEY, CDR2 SMNVEV (reference sequence). V dropped 1 base and J dropped 4 bases, with 13 bases sitting between them. CDR3 protein: CASSLLGEGSYGYTF. The DNA for the CDR3 is TGTGCCAGCAGTTTATTGGGGGAGGGCTCCTATGGCTACACCTTC.

The chain combines TRBV5-1 with TRBJ2-5, with TRBD2 matching over 9 bases. Germline CDR1 SGHRS, CDR2 YFSETQ. The CDR3 runs to 18 residues. J was trimmed by 6 bases and V by 1 base; bases with no gene match: 16. CDR3 DNA sequence: TGCGCCAGCAGCTTGCAGGGCCTCAGCGGGAGGCTTTGGAAGACCCAGTACTTC. As protein: CASSLQGLSGRLWKTQYF.

The chain has TRBV6-1 and TRBJ2-7, with 10 bases identical to TRBD1. Per germline, CDR1 MNHNS and CDR2 SASEGT. The CDR3 has 15 amino acids. V trimming: 3 bases; J trimming: 5 bases; junction bases outside the gene matches: 7. For the CDR3, the DNA is TGTGCCAGCAGTGATCGGGACAGGGGTAACCACGAGCAGTACTTC. Translation: CASSDRDRGNHEQYF.

The CDR3 loop is CASSPQLRQGASYEQYF. The CDR3 DNA is TGTGCCAGCAGCCCCCAATTGAGGCAGGGGGCGTCCTACGAGCAGTACTTC. The gene calls are TRBV3-1 (or the pseudogene TRBV3-2) and TRBJ2-7; 8 bases are a match to TRBD1. Germline V gives CDR1 LGHDT, CDR2 YNNKEL (reference sequence). The CDR3 length is 17 residues. The junction had 12 bases not matched to a gene; V was cut back by 4 bases and J by 1 base.

The rearrangement joins TRBV16 to TRBJ1-2; 11 nucleotides line up with TRBD1. Germline values: CDR1 KGHSY, CDR2 FQNENV. The CDR3 length is 17 residues. V was pared by 4 bases and J by 4 bases, with 11 bases of the junction left unmatched. The CDR3 protein is CASSLTPGTGGSYGYTF. The CDR3 nucleotides read TGTGCCAGCAGCCTTACACCCGGGACAGGGGGTTCCTATGGCTACACCTTC.

This clone occurred many times. This chain joins TRBV14 and TRBJ2-7; possibly TRBD2 for D (6 bases). From germline, CDR1 is SGHDN and CDR2 FVKESK. The length of the CDR3 is 11 residues. The germline V and J ends were trimmed by 3 bases and 12 bases, with 12 bases remaining between them. In DNA, the CDR3 is TGTGCCAGCAGCCATGCGGGACGTTGGTACTTC. It is translated as CASSHAGRWYF.

The CDR3: CASSGQAGTRKYF. CDR3 DNA sequence: TGCGCCAGCAGTGGTCAAGCCGGGACACGGAAGTACTTC. V usage is TRBV10-1 and J usage is TRBJ2-5, with D possibly being TRBD1 (6 bases). Germline lookup yields CDR1 WNHNN and CDR2 SYGVQD (reference sequence). CDR3 length: 13 amino acids. V shed 4 bases and J shed 12 bases, with 18 bases lying between them.

The V call is TRBV28, the J call TRBJ2-3; 11 bases are a match to TRBD2. Germline CDR1 and CDR2: MDHEN and SYDVKM. This CDR3 has 18 residues. The V and J ends lost 7 bases and 1 base, in that order; junction bases with no gene match: 13. The CDR3 is CASTTPGLAVLGTDTQYF. The CDR3 region has the DNA TGTGCCAGCACCACTCCGGGACTAGCGGTTTTGGGCACAGATACGCAGTATTTT.

The V call is TRBV13, the J call TRBJ2-7; 8 nucleotides align to TRBD2. Trimming took 1 base from V and 3 from J; bases not matched to a gene: 5. Looked up from germline, CDR1 is PRHDT and CDR2 is FYEKMQ (reference sequence). The CDR3 spans 15 residues. CDR3 residues: CASSLALAGFYEQYF. CDR3 nucleotide sequence: TGTGCCAGCAGCTTAGCCCTAGCGGGTTTCTACGAGCAGTACTTC.

J is TRBJ1-2 and V is TRBV6-7, with 11 nucleotides matching TRBD1. TRBV6-7 is annotated as an ORF whose role is uncertain. The CDR3 loop spans 15 amino acids. Germline trimming cut 1 base from V and 5 bases from J; bases unmatched to any gene: 3. The CDR3 DNA reads as TGTGCCAGCAGTTACTGGGGACAGGGGGAATATGGCTACACCTTC. Residues: CASSYWGQGEYGYTF.

This chain uses TRBV4-1 with TRBJ1-4; 10 bases are a match to TRBD1. Germline CDR1 is MGHRA and CDR2 is YSYEKL. V was pared by 5 bases and J by 5 bases, with 11 bases of the junction left unmatched. The CDR3 runs 17 residues. The CDR3 coding sequence is TGCGCCAGCAGCTATCCCGGGACAGGGGATAGAAATGAAAAACTGTTTTTT. Translation gives CASSYPGTGDRNEKLFF.

The CDR3 sequence: CASNNRGTNEKLFF. Written as DNA, the CDR3 is TGTGCCAGCAATAACAGGGGGACTAATGAAAAACTGTTTTTT. V gene TRBV28 combines with J gene TRBJ1-4; 8 bases map to TRBD1. The V gene end was trimmed by 7 bases and the J gene end by 2 bases; junction bases not matched to a gene: 3. This CDR3 spans 14 amino acids. CDR1 is MDHEN and CDR2 is SYDVKM in the germline V gene.

CDR3: CASSPYHGTGVSEQYF. The CDR3 DNA reads TGTGCCAGCAGCCCCTACCACGGGACAGGGGTAAGCGAGCAGTACTTC. The rearrangement uses TRBV7-2 and TRBJ2-7; 10 bases match TRBD1. The CDR3 totals 16 residues. The J segment lost 6 bases and the V segment lost 5 bases, leaving 13 bases of the junction unmatched. Per germline, CDR1 SGHTA and CDR2 FQGNSA. Full variable domain (remainder filled in from reference TRBV7-2 and TRBJ2-7): GAGVSQSPSNKVTEKGKDVELRCDPISGHTALYWYRQSLGQGLEFLIYFQGNSAPDKSGLPSDRFSAERTGGSVSTLTIQRTQQEDSAVYLCASSPYHGTGVSEQYFGPGTRLTVT.

The chain uses TRBV14 and TRBJ2-6; possible D gene TRBD2, 6 bases. Germline V gene sequence: CDR1 SGHDN, CDR2 FVKESK. CDR3 size: 13 residues. The V and J ends lost 4 bases and 8 bases respectively, with 9 bases between them. The CDR3 spells CASSLRGSNVLTF. CDR3 DNA sequence: TGTGCCAGCAGCCTGCGGGGTTCCAACGTCCTGACTTTC.

The chain links TRBV19 to TRBJ1-1; TRBD1 is a possible D gene (5 bases). The V and J ends lost 0 bases and 6 bases respectively, with 17 bases between them. This CDR3 is built from 16 residues. Germline loops: CDR1 LNHDA, CDR2 SQIVND (reference sequence). CDR3 nucleotides: TGTGCCAGTAGTATAGATGGGGGGGGAGGCCGACCTGAAGCTTTCTTT. As protein: CASSIDGGGGRPEAFF.

This chain links TRBV7-9 with TRBJ2-1; TRBD2 matches 14 bases. The CDR3 runs to 16 residues. Unmatched junction bases numbered 7, after V lost 6 bases and J lost 6 bases. Germline V gene lookup returns CDR1 SEHNR and CDR2 FQNEAQ (reference sequence). CDR3 in DNA: TGTGCCAGCAGTCGATCGACTAGCGGGAGGGGCAATGAGCAGTTCTTC. Protein sequence: CASSRSTSGRGNEQFF.

The chain couples TRBV7-9 to TRBJ2-2, with TRBD2 matching over 10 bases. The V and J ends lost 8 bases and 1 base, in that order; junction bases with no gene match: 4. CDR3 length: 15 residues. Germline CDR1 SEHNR, CDR2 FQNEAQ (reference sequence). The CDR3 bases are TGTGCCAGCGGAATAGCGGGAGGGAACACCGGGGAGCTGTTTTTT. This sequence encodes CASGIAGGNTGELFF. Variable domain in full (rest from reference TRBV7-9 and TRBJ2-2): DTGVSQNPRHKITKRGQNVTFRCDPISEHNRLYWYRQTLGQGPEFLTYFQNEAQLEKSRLLSDRFSAERPKGSFSTLEIQRTEQGDSAMYLCASGIAGGNTGELFFGEGSRLTVL.

The V call is TRBV18, the J call TRBJ1-4; 7 positions agree with TRBD1. The CDR3 totals 16 residues. V lost 3 bases and J lost 3; bases outside the gene matches: 7. Per the germline V gene, CDR1 is KGHSH and CDR2 is LQKENI. This CDR3 is CASSPDRVRANEKLFF. CDR3 nucleotides: TGTGCCAGCTCACCCGACAGGGTAAGAGCTAATGAAAAACTGTTTTTT.

The chain recombines TRBV28 with TRBJ1-4; D call uncertain. V was cut by 1 base and J by 7 bases, with 13 bases left in between. CDR1 is MDHEN, CDR2 SYDVKM, per germline. This CDR3 is built from 15 residues. This CDR3 reads CASSLFSGVGEKLFF. CDR3 nucleotide sequence: TGTGCCAGCAGTTTATTTTCCGGAGTCGGTGAAAAACTGTTTTTT.

The CDR3 nucleotides are TGTGCCAGCAGTGCCATGCAGGGGACCCTCAATGAGCAGTTCTTC. It yields the protein CASSAMQGTLNEQFF. V and J are TRBV6-4 and TRBJ2-1; perhaps TRBD1 as D (6 bases). The CDR3 is 15 residues long. V was cut by 4 bases and J by 6 bases, with 16 bases left in between. Germline CDR1 and CDR2: MRHNA and SNTAGT.

Only a few counts were recorded for this clone. The rearrangement joins TRBV19 to TRBJ2-1; weak D call: TRBD1 (6 bases). V was clipped by 4 bases and J by 0 bases, with 16 bases between them. This CDR3 is 17 amino acids long. Germline V lookup: CDR1 LNHDA, CDR2 SQIVND (reference sequence). The CDR3 coding sequence is TGTGCCAGTAGTAGGGGGACAACCCTTGGCTCCTACAATGAGCAGTTCTTC. Its translation: CASSRGTTLGSYNEQFF. Full variable domain (missing parts from reference TRBV19 and TRBJ2-1): DGGITQSPKYLFRKEGQNVTLSCEQNLNHDAMYWYRQDPGQGLRLIYYSQIVNDFQKGDIAEGYSVSREKKESFPLTVTSAQKNPTAFYLCASSRGTTLGSYNEQFFGPGTRLTVL.

V gene TRBV19 combines with J gene TRBJ1-6; D gene unclear. The CDR3 loop spans 14 amino acids. With 6 bases removed from V and 7 bases from J, the gap between germline ends came to 13 bases. Germline assignment: CDR1 LNHDA and CDR2 SQIVND (reference sequence). CDR3 coding DNA: TGTGCCAGTAGCCCACGGAGCGCAAATTCACCCCTCCACTTT. This gives the protein CASSPRSANSPLHF.

The gene calls are TRBV10-1 and TRBJ1-4; possible D gene TRBD1, 6 bases. The CDR3 is made up of 16 amino acids. The germline V gene has CDR1 WNHNN and CDR2 SYGVQD (reference sequence). With 0 bases removed from V and 9 bases from J, the gap between germline ends came to 17 bases. The CDR3 loop is CASSESLGGEQKKLFF. Here the CDR3 DNA reads TGCGCCAGCAGTGAGTCGTTAGGGGGTGAGCAAAAAAAACTGTTTTTT.

The V gene is TRBV6-5, the J gene TRBJ1-2; D perhaps matches TRBD1 (6 bases). V was cut by 0 bases and J by 4 bases, with 9 bases left in between. Germline loops: CDR1 MNHEY, CDR2 SVGAGI. The CDR3 is 14 residues long. CDR3: CASSYSDSLYGYTF. DNA of the CDR3: TGTGCCAGCAGTTACTCGGACAGTCTCTATGGCTACACCTTC.

The V call is TRBV7-6, the J call TRBJ2-3; tentative D call: TRBD1 (6 bases). Germline-derived CDR1 and CDR2 are SGHVS and FNYEAQ. The CDR3 has 16 residues. Deletions cut 1 base from V and 2 bases from J, with 13 bases between. The CDR3 sequence: CASSLGAGASTDTQYF. In DNA, the CDR3 is TGTGCCAGCAGCTTAGGGGCAGGGGCTTCCACAGATACGCAGTATTTT.